Listed here are 32 T cell receptor beta chains from one sample, sequenced in a study of Graves' ophthalmopathy and Graves' hyperthyroidism. TCR beta CDR3 regions were amplified from RNA transcripts. An initial RT-PCR round employing HTBI primers preceded a second-round multiplex PCR. TCRdb processed the multiplex PCR reads anew with MiXCR; each CDR3 protein has one entry. The sample lists around 1,000,000 distinct CDR3 sequences, around a third seen once, with more than 9.5% in the top ten. Sequencing was performed on peripheral blood or thyroid tissue (not recorded which). The receptors here all came from an adult man with Graves' hyperthyroidism.

Of note for this clonotype: Being one base from a much bigger clone, this may be a read error. V usage is TRBV4-3 and J usage is TRBJ1-1; a weak D match, TRBD1 (5 bases). The CDR3 is made up of 13 amino acids. Germline values: CDR1 LGHNA, CDR2 YSLEER. CDR3 nucleotides: TGCGCCAGCAGCCAGCTCGGGACGACCGAAGCTCTCTTT. Its translation is CASSQLGTTEALF.

This clonotype was counted a single time. This chain links TRBV29-1 with TRBJ1-2, with 8 nucleotides matching TRBD1. The CDR3 is 12 residues long. The V gene's germline CDR1 is SQVTM and CDR2 ANQGSEA. Trimming cost V 8 bases and J 4 bases; bases outside gene matches: 6. The CDR3 nucleotides read TGCAGCTTAACCGGACAGGGCTATGGCTACACCTTC. Amino acids: CSLTGQGYGYTF.

The CDR3 loop reads CASSPKTDPYGYTF. The CDR3 bases are TGTGCCAGCAGTCCTAAGACGGATCCGTATGGCTACACCTTC. This chain uses TRBV6-5 with TRBJ1-2; D unclear. In germline, CDR1 is MNHEY, CDR2 SVGAGI. Deletions cut 5 bases from V and 5 bases from J, with 15 bases between. The CDR3 runs 14 residues.

V gene TRBV12-3 or TRBV12-4 combines with J gene TRBJ1-5, with D tentatively TRBD1 (6 bases). This CDR3 has 17 amino acids. V was clipped by 3 bases and J by 4 bases, with 19 bases between them. CDR3 residues: CASSFRGQIINNQPQHF. The CDR3 DNA follows: TGTGCCAGCAGTTTTCGGGGGCAGATCATAAATAATCAGCCCCAGCATTTT.

CDR3 nucleotides: TGTGCCAGCAGCCCCCCTGGAGCGATGGGCGAGCAGTACTTC. Its protein is CASSPPGAMGEQYF. This rearrangement joins TRBV7-8 to TRBJ2-7; D is unresolved. Trimming took 5 bases from V and 6 from J, leaving 17 bases between them. The germline V gene encodes CDR1 SGHVS and CDR2 FQNEAQ. CDR3 size: 14 residues.

This clonotype was detected ten times or more. The V and J genes are TRBV7-8 and TRBJ1-3; D unclear. The CDR3 sequence is 12 residues long. Germline CDR1 and CDR2: SGHVS and FQNEAQ. V was cut by 5 bases and J by 4 bases, with 6 bases left in between. The CDR3, as DNA: TGTGCCAGCAGCGGAGGAGGAAACACCATATATTTT. Translation gives CASSGGGNTIYF. Combining the CDR3 with reference TRBV7-8 and TRBJ1-3 gives the whole variable domain GAGVSQSPRYKVAKRGQDVALRCDPISGHVSLFWYQQALGQGPEFLTYFQNEAQLDKSGLPSDRFFAERPEGSVSTLKIQRTQQEDSAVYLCASSGGGNTIYFGEGSWLTVV.

This clonotype was detected many times. This chain links TRBV7-6 with TRBJ1-4, with D uncertain. This CDR3 has 13 residues. The germline CDR1 and CDR2 sequences are SGHVS and FNYEAQ. V was cut by 0 bases and J by 12 bases, with 11 bases left in between. CDR3 DNA: TGTGCCAGCAGCTTAGCGTTGTCGGGCGAACTGTTTTTT. As protein: CASSLALSGELFF.

This chain connects TRBV4-2 to TRBJ2-7; D unclear. CDR3 length: 15 amino acids. CDR1 and CDR2 from the germline V gene are LGHNA and YNFKEQ. Trimming removed 0 bases from V and 3 bases from J, with 12 bases in between. CDR3 region: CASSQEGMSNYEQYF. CDR3 in DNA: TGTGCCAGCAGCCAAGAGGGGATGTCTAACTACGAGCAGTACTTC.

The V gene is TRBV15, the J gene TRBJ1-2, with 8 bases matching TRBD1. Trimming cost V 10 bases and J 12 bases; bases outside gene matches: 16. CDR3 length: 13 residues. Germline-derived CDR1 and CDR2 are LNHNV and YYDKDF (reference sequence). The CDR3 sequence is CASSPDRVGGNTF. CDR3 nucleotides: TGTGCCAGCAGTCCGGACAGGGTTGGTGGAAACACCTTC.

This clonotype was counted only a few times. A much larger clone sits a single nucleotide away, making a read error possible. The CDR3 here is CASSSIIYGHTF. Written as DNA, the CDR3 is TGTGCCAGCAGCTCCATTATCTATGGCCACACCTTC. The chain joins TRBV7-2 to TRBJ1-2; D call uncertain. The CDR3 has 12 residues. The germline gives CDR1 SGHTA, CDR2 FQGNSA.

This clonotype was seen repeatedly, ten times or more. The rearrangement uses TRBV25-1 and TRBJ1-6; D unresolved. Trimming shortened V by 5 bases and J by 7 bases, and 12 bases separated the two germline ends. The CDR3 sequence is 14 residues long. CDR1 and CDR2 (germline): MGHDK, SYGVNS. CDR3 protein: CASSTVGTNSPLHF. CDR3 bases: TGTGCCAGCAGTACGGTCGGAACAAATTCACCCCTCCACTTT.

This clonotype has a handful of counts. A read error may explain this, as a much larger clone is one base away. V gene TRBV20-1 combines with J gene TRBJ2-5; TRBD2 agrees at 8 bases. V was clipped by 3 bases and J by 7 bases; unmatched bases: 7. Germline CDR1 is DFQATT and CDR2 is SNEGSKA (reference sequence). The CDR3 is 13 residues long. The CDR3, as DNA: TGCAGTGCTAGGATATCCGGGGGGGGGACCCAGTACTTC. This gives the protein CSARISGGGTQYF.

This chain connects TRBV6-1 to TRBJ1-4; perhaps TRBD1 as D (5 bases). Germline V gene data show CDR1 as MNHNS and CDR2 as SASEGT. Trimming left V 3 bases short and J 0 bases short, with 14 bases between. This CDR3 has 17 amino acids. CDR3 sequence: CASSESGTVSTNEKLFF. CDR3 sequence (DNA): TGTGCCAGCAGTGAGTCCGGGACCGTATCAACTAATGAAAAACTGTTTTTT.

Details on this clonotype: With a much larger clone just one base away, this may be a read error. The chain carries TRBV2 and TRBJ1-4, with no clear D. The germline V and J ends were trimmed by 7 bases and 7 bases, with 16 bases remaining between them. Looked up from germline, CDR1 is SNHLY and CDR2 is FYNNEI. This CDR3 has 14 amino acids. The CDR3 region has the DNA TGTGCCAGCAACCCAGAAAACTCGGGTGAAAAACTGTTTTTT. Amino acids: CASNPENSGEKLFF. The whole variable domain, filled in from reference TRBV2 and TRBJ1-4, reads EPEVTQTPSHQVTQMGQEVILRCVPISNHLYFYWYRQILGQKVEFLVSFYNNEISEKSEIFDDQFSVERPDGSNFTLKIRSTKLEDSAMYFCASNPENSGEKLFFGSGTQLSVL.

This clonotype was observed many times. The chain carries TRBV24-1 and TRBJ2-7, with 14 bases that match TRBD2. Trimming at V came to 3 bases and at J to 6 bases, leaving 3 bases not matched to a gene. The germline gives CDR1 KGHDR, CDR2 SFDVKD. This CDR3 has 15 amino acids. The CDR3 reads CATSDSGLAGGEQYF. In DNA form, the CDR3 reads TGTGCCACCAGTGATAGCGGACTAGCGGGAGGCGAGCAGTACTTC.

The J gene is TRBJ1-1, the V gene TRBV5-1; D ambiguous. The CDR3 length is 14 residues. Trimming took 1 base from V and 6 from J, leaving 13 bases between them. Germline V gives CDR1 SGHRS, CDR2 YFSETQ. The CDR3 loop is CASSLFLGQAEAFF. The CDR3 nucleotides are TGCGCCAGCAGCTTGTTTTTAGGGCAGGCTGAAGCTTTCTTT. The variable domain in full, completed from reference TRBV5-1 and TRBJ1-1, reads KAGVTQTPRYLIKTRGQQVTLSCSPISGHRSVSWYQQTPGQGLQFLFEYFSETQRNKGNFPGRFSGRQFSNSRSEMNVSTLELGDSALYLCASSLFLGQAEAFFGQGTRLTVV.

For this clonotype: The junction shows a germline mismatch at one end, possibly a read error. This rearrangement joins TRBV2 to TRBJ2-6; D is unclear. Germline assignment: CDR1 SNHLY and CDR2 FYNNEI. The CDR3 is 12 amino acids. DNA of the CDR3: TGTGCCAGCAGTGTGTCCGCCTACGTTCTGACTTTC. It encodes CASSVSAYVLTF.

This clonotype was detected many times. The rearrangement links TRBV7-9 to TRBJ1-1; a possible D gene is TRBD1 (6 bases). CDR3 length equals 16 residues. V dropped 5 bases and J dropped 4 bases, with 20 bases sitting between them. Germline values: CDR1 SEHNR, CDR2 FQNEAQ (reference sequence). The CDR3 bases are TGTGCCAGCAGCCCCTCGACAGGCACCCTAGGCACTGAAGCTTTCTTT. This encodes CASSPSTGTLGTEAFF.

Note on this clonotype: A clone one base away is much larger, so this may be a read error. The chain is built from TRBV29-1 and TRBJ1-1; the D gene is possibly TRBD1 (5 bases). Germline CDR1 SQVTM, CDR2 ANQGSEA. Trimming took 3 bases from V and 3 from J, leaving 11 bases between them. This CDR3 region has 13 residues. CDR3 DNA sequence: TGCAGCGTTGATAAAGGGGCGGACACTGAAGCTTTCTTT. Translating it yields CSVDKGADTEAFF.

This clonotype was observed many times. The rearrangement joins TRBV5-1 to TRBJ1-2; 8 nucleotides match TRBD1. The CDR3 is made up of 14 amino acids. The germline CDR1 and CDR2 sequences are SGHRS and YFSETQ. With 4 bases clipped from V and 3 bases from J, the junction kept 5 bases outside the gene matches. The CDR3 is CASSAPGQDYGYTF. Here the CDR3 DNA reads TGCGCCAGCAGCGCTCCGGGACAGGACTATGGCTACACCTTC. The whole variable domain, filled in from reference TRBV5-1 and TRBJ1-2, reads KAGVTQTPRYLIKTRGQQVTLSCSPISGHRSVSWYQQTPGQGLQFLFEYFSETQRNKGNFPGRFSGRQFSNSRSEMNVSTLELGDSALYLCASSAPGQDYGYTFGSGTRLTVV.

This clonotype was seen ten or more times. The rearrangement joins TRBV7-2 to TRBJ2-7, with 9 bases lining up with TRBD2. The CDR3 sequence is 17 residues long. Germline V gives CDR1 SGHTA, CDR2 FQGNSA. Trimming cost V 1 base and J 1 base; bases outside gene matches: 8. The CDR3 reads CASSLVGAGGPSYEQYF. CDR3 coding DNA: TGTGCCAGCAGCTTAGTTGGGGCGGGAGGGCCGTCCTACGAGCAGTACTTC.

V gene TRBV2 combines with J gene TRBJ2-2; 9 nucleotides agree with TRBD1. Germline V gene data show CDR1 as SNHLY and CDR2 as FYNNEI. V shed 3 bases, J shed 7 bases, and the junction held 3 bases outside the gene matches. The CDR3 extends over 14 amino acids. CDR3 region: CASSDGDRDGELFF. Here the CDR3 DNA reads TGTGCCAGCAGTGACGGGGACAGGGACGGGGAGCTGTTTTTT.

This clonotype was counted between two and nine times. The chain is built from TRBV7-3 and TRBJ2-2; D ambiguous. The CDR3 runs 13 residues. With 4 bases removed from V and 7 bases from J, the gap between germline ends came to 10 bases. Per germline, CDR1 SGHTA and CDR2 FQGTGA. In nucleotides, the CDR3 is TGTGCCAGCAGCTCCCACACCCGCGGGGAGCTGTTTTTT. Translation gives CASSSHTRGELFF.

About this clonotype itself: A much more abundant neighbour one base away suggests this may be a read error. V and J are TRBV4-3 and TRBJ2-5; TRBD1 agrees at 7 bases. This CDR3 has 15 amino acids. Germline CDR1 is LGHNA and CDR2 is YSLEER. CDR3 amino acids: CASSKDGTVQETQYF. The CDR3 DNA is TGCGCCAGCAGCAAAGATGGGACAGTCCAAGAGACCCAGTACTTC.

Concerning this clonotype: As the CDR3 is not closed by the conserved phenylalanine or tryptophan, this likely results from a read error. CDR3 DNA sequence: TGCGCCAGCAGCCGGACAGGGGAAGAGACCCAGTACCTC. This gives the protein CASSRTGEETQYL. The rearrangement joins TRBV5-1 to TRBJ2-5; 9 positions match TRBD1. J was trimmed by 3 bases and V by 4 bases; bases with no gene match: 1. Germline CDR1 reads SGHRS; CDR2 reads YFSETQ. The CDR3 consists of 13 residues.

This clonotype appeared a single time. A much larger clone lies a single base off, so this may be a read error. This sequence joins TRBV7-2 and TRBJ2-7, with a possible D match to TRBD1 (6 bases). CDR1 and CDR2 (germline): SGHTA, FQGNSA. The CDR3 is made up of 16 amino acids. The V and J ends lost 2 bases and 3 bases respectively, with 17 bases between them. The CDR3 loop reads CASSLNTGISIYEQYF. CDR3 sequence (DNA): TGTGCCAGCAGCTTAAACACAGGGATAAGTATCTACGAGCAGTACTTC.

This clonotype was recorded many times. The chain joins TRBV10-3 to TRBJ2-7; D remains ambiguous. The CDR3 is 14 amino acids. V gave up 7 bases and J gave up 2 bases, with 15 bases separating them. CDR1 and CDR2 from the germline V gene are ENHRY and SYGVKD. DNA of the CDR3: TGTGCCATCAAAAAACCGGTTTTCCCCTACGAGCAGTACTTC. Its translation: CAIKKPVFPYEQYF.

In its sample, this clonotype was seen many times. V gene TRBV3-1 combines with J gene TRBJ1-2; 7 positions agree with TRBD1. V lost 0 bases, J lost 6 bases, and 4 bases stayed unmatched. The CDR3 sequence is 14 residues long. Germline-derived CDR1 and CDR2 are LGHDT and YNNKEL (reference sequence). The CDR3 DNA reads TGTGCCAGCAGCCAAGAGACAGGGCGGAATGGCTACACCTTC. This codes for CASSQETGRNGYTF. The full variable domain, completed using reference TRBV3-1 and TRBJ1-2, is DTAVSQTPKYLVTQMGNDKSIKCEQNLGHDTMYWYKQDSKKFLKIMFSYNNKELIINETVPNRFSPKSPDKAHLNLHINSLELGDSAVYFCASSQETGRNGYTFGSGTRLTVV.

This clonotype was detected ten times or more. This chain joins TRBV7-9 and TRBJ1-4; no reliable D call. Germline CDR1 and CDR2: SEHNR and FQNEAQ (reference sequence). This CDR3 region has 16 residues. Trimming took off 1 base at V and 0 bases at J, with 9 bases between the two ends. The CDR3 spells CASSLVGFATNEKLFF. CDR3 sequence (DNA): TGTGCCAGCAGCTTAGTAGGTTTTGCAACTAATGAAAAACTGTTTTTT.

This clonotype was detected a few times. CDR3 in DNA: TGCAGCGTGGCTTTTGGGACACCCGGCACTGAAGCTTTCTTT. Residues: CSVAFGTPGTEAFF. The chain recombines TRBV29-1 with TRBJ1-1, with D tentatively TRBD1 (6 bases). CDR1 is SQVTM and CDR2 is ANQGSEA in the germline V gene. The CDR3 loop spans 14 amino acids. The V end lost 6 bases, the J end lost 4 bases, and 18 bases lay between the germline ends.

On this clonotype itself: Since no conserved phenylalanine or tryptophan closes the CDR3, a read error is the likely cause. It is unclear where the CDR3 begins or ends on the DNA, so no DNA is shown, and the CDR3 is as TCRdb lists it. The chain is built from TRBV29-1 and TRBJ1-3. The length of the CDR3 is 11 amino acids, counting both ends. Germline V lookup: CDR1 SQVTM, CDR2 ANQGSEA. This chain's CDR3 is CSVEDWGDRLA.

There are a few counts of this clonotype. This chain connects TRBV6-1 to TRBJ2-7; a weak D match, TRBD2 (6 bases). Between the trimmed V and J ends, which lost 5 bases and 11 bases, there was a span of 19 bases. Germline V CDR1 and CDR2: MNHNS, SASEGT. The CDR3 loop spans 13 amino acids. CDR3 in DNA: TGTGCCAGCAGTTACTCGACCCGGCGGGACGAGTACTTC. Its translation: CASSYSTRRDEYF.